The T cell receptor beta chain under discussion was sequenced for a study of breast tumors, draining lymph nodes, adjacent tissues. TCRdb called the multiplex PCR reads again in MiXCR, with one record for every CDR3 protein. The table records 150,000 to 250,000 distinct CDR3 sequences, approximately 33% of them present only once. Samples came from axillary lymph nodes draining the breast cancer. CDR1 and CDR2 (germline): SQVTM, ANQGSEA. This CDR3 spans 18 amino acids. Trimming took 0 bases from V and 8 from J; bases not matched to a gene: 14. The study's findings and limits: Compared with lymph nodes, tumors were less diverse; compared with nontumor tissue, more.

Of note for this clonotype: The target antigen is unknown. This sequence may be a read error, since a much larger clone differs from it by one base. Here the CDR3 omits its conserved ending phenylalanine or tryptophan, so a read error is the likely source.

The receptor comes from a female donor with breast cancer. Some clones in this sample may be carry-over from other donors' samples. Sequencing was done on a sample of axillary lymph node tissue. The gene calls are TRBV29-1 and TRBJ2-1, with 12 bases identical to TRBD2. The CDR3 DNA reads as TGCAGCGTTGAAGACGATATCACTAGCGGGAGGAGGTCCCATGAGCAGTTCCTC. Protein: CSVEDDITSGRRSHEQFL.